The clone carrying this T cell receptor beta chain was seen more than once but under ten times. Its antigen is still unknown. Profiling relied on immunoSEQ multiplex PCR, and the TCRdb table lists in-frame clones only, not all of them. The profile covers over 150,000 clones, with 86% appearing a single time and approximately 20% taken by the ten largest. The record originates from a study of cytomegalovirus exposure and HLA in healthy donors. Findings and limits, study-wide: Most TCR sequences were seen very rarely across donors, but some public TCRs occurred in many.

The donors were part of the validation cohort, which consisted of more than 90 subjects and was separate from the first cohort of several hundred subjects. Germline assignment: CDR1 SGHDT and CDR2 YYEEEE. The length of the CDR3 is 11 residues. Between the trimmed V and J ends, which lost 2 bases and 4 bases, there was a span of 3 bases. The clonotype comes from a man aged 18 to 35 in good health and CMV-seropositive. The chain uses TRBV5-6 and TRBJ1-1; the D is unclear. Specimen: PBMCs. The CDR3 is CASSFGTEAFF. The CDR3, as DNA: TGTGCCAGCAGCTTCGGCACTGAAGCTTTCTTT.